The table lists the clone carrying this TCR beta chain with a count of one. These data belong to a study of preoperative IRX-2 immunotherapy in early breast cancer. CDR1 SGHRS and CDR2 YFSETQ come from the germline V gene. The CDR3 loop spans 14 amino acids. The V and J ends lost 6 bases and 5 bases, in that order; junction bases with no gene match: 8. Repertoires were generated with immunoSEQ multiplex PCR, while TCRdb's copy carries only in-frame clones and drops some. The sample gives around 40,000 clones, 60% to 80% of which show up once; approximately 1.1% is in the top ten. The sample's treatment: preoperative locoregional IRX-2 cytokine immunotherapy. Preoperative locoregional IRX-2 cytokine immunotherapy was tested in the phase Ib source study.

This sequence was found in a human donor with breast cancer. The chain employs TRBV5-1 and TRBJ2-5; 9 bases line up with TRBD2. Sequenced material: tumor tissue, taken after IRX-2 immunotherapy. The CDR3: CASTKRGELETQYF. DNA for the CDR3: TGCGCCAGCACTAAGCGGGGGGAGCTGGAGACCCAGTACTTC.